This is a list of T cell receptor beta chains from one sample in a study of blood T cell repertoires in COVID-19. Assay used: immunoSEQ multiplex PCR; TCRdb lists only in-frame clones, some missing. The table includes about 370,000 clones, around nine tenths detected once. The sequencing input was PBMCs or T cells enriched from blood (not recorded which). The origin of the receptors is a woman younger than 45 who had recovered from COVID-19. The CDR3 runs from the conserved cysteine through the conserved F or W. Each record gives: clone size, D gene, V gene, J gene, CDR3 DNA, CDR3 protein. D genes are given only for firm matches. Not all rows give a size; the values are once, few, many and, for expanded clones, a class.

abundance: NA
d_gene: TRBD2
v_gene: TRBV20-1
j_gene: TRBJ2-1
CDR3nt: TGCAGTGCTAGTCACGGGACTAACTCCTACAATGAGCAGTTCTTC
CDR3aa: CSASHGTNSYNEQFF

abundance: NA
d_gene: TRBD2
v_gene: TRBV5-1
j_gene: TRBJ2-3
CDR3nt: TGCGCCAGCAGCCCAGGGACTAGCGGGGCAGATACGCAGTATTTT
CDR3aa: CASSPGTSGADTQYF

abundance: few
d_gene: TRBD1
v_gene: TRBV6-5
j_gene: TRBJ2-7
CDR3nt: TGTGCCAGCAGTTCGAAGCCGGGACAGGGTGCGTACTTC
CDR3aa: CASSSKPGQGAYF

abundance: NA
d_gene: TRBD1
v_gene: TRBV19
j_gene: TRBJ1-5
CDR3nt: TGTGCCAGTAGAAAGGACAGGGAACCCAATCAGCCCCAGCATTTT
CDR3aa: CASRKDREPNQPQHF

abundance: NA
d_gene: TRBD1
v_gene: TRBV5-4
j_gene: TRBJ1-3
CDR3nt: TGTGCCAGCAGCTTGGGGGACAGGGTTCCCTCTGGAAACACCATATATTTT
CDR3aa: CASSLGDRVPSGNTIYF

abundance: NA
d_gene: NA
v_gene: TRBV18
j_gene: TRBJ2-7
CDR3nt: TGTGCCAGCTCACCTTTGTCAGGGAACGCTAATGACGAGCAGTACTTC
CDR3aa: CASSPLSGNANDEQYF

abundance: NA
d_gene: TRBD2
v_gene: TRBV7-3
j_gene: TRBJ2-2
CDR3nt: TGTGCCAGCAGCTTATACGGGACTAGCGATACCGGGGAGCTGTTTTTT
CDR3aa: CASSLYGTSDTGELFF

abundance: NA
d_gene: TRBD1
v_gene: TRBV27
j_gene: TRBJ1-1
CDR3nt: TGTGCCAGCAGTTTTCGGACAGGGGGCTTGGATTACACTGAAGCTTTCTTT
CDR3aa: CASSFRTGGLDYTEAFF

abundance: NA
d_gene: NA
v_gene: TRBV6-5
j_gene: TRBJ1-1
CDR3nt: TGTGCCAGCACGGGGAACACTGAAGCTTTCTTT
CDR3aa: CASTGNTEAFF

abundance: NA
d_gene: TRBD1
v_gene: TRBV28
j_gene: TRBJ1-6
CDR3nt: TGTGCCAGCAGCCGGACAGGGGTGGGATATTCACCCCTCCACTTT
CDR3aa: CASSRTGVGYSPLHF

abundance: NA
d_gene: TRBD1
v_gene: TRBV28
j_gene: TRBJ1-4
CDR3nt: TGTGCCAGCGGCCGGGACAGGGGGCTGGGTGGTGAAAAACTGTTTTTT
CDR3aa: CASGRDRGLGGEKLFF

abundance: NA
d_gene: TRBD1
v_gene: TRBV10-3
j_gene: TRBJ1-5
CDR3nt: TGTGCCTCCCGGGACAGCGCAGGAGAGGAGCCCCAGCATTTT
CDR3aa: CASRDSAGEEPQHF

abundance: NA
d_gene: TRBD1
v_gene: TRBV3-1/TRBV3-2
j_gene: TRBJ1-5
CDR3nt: TGTGCCAGCAGCCAAGCCGACAGGGGGGGCAATCAGCCCCAGCATTTT
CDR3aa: CASSQADRGGNQPQHF

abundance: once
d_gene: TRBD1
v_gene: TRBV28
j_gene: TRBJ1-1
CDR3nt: TGTGCCAGCAGTTCCCGGATCAGACCCGGGACAGCGAACACTGAAGCTTTCTTT
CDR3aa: CASSSRIRPGTANTEAFF

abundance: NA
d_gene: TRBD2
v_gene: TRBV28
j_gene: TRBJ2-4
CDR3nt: TGTGCCAGCAGTCCTAGCGGGGGGGGCAAAAACATTCAGTACTTC
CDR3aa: CASSPSGGGKNIQYF

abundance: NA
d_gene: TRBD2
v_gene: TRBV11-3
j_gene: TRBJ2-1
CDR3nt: TGTGCCAGCAGCTCGGGACTAGCGGGGGGGCGCCTGTACAATGAGCAGTTCTTC
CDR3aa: CASSSGLAGGRLYNEQFF

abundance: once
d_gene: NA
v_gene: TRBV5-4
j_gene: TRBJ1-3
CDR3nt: TGTGCCAGCAGCCTCCCGAAACCCCAGGGAAACACCATATATTTT
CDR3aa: CASSLPKPQGNTIYF

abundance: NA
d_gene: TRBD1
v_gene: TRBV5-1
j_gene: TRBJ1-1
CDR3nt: TGCGCCAGCAGCTTGGAGGGACAGGGGCGGTGGGAGGAAGCTTTCTTT
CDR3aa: CASSLEGQGRWEEAFF

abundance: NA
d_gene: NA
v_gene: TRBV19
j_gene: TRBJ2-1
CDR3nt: TGTGCCAGTAGTGGGGCAAATGAGCAGTTCTTC
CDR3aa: CASSGANEQFF

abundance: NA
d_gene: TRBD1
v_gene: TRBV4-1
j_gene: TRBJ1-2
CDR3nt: TGCGCCAGCAGCCCACTAGACAGGGGCTATGGCTACACCTTC
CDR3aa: CASSPLDRGYGYTF

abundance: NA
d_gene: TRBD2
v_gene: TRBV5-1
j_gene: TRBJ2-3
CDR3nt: TGCGCCAGCAGCTTGGGTCTAGCGGGGGCAGGGGATACGCAGTATTTT
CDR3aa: CASSLGLAGAGDTQYF

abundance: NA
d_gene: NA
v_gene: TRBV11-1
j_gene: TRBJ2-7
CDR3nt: TGTGCCAGCAGCCCATTTGGGGGAGGTTCCTACGAGCAGTACTTC
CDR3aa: CASSPFGGGSYEQYF

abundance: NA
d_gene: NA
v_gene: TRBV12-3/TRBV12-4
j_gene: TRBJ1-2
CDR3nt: TGTGCCAGCAGTTTGGGCAGGGGTTATGGCTACACCTTC
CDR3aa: CASSLGRGYGYTF

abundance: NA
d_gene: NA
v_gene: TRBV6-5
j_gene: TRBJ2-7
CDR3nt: TGTGCCAGCAGTTACTCGCCCACGAGCTACGAGCAGTACTTC
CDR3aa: CASSYSPTSYEQYF

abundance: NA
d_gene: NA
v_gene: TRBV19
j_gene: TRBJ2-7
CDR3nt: TGTGCCAGTAGTATGGAGCGGGTCGGCGAGCAGTACTTC
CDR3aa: CASSMERVGEQYF

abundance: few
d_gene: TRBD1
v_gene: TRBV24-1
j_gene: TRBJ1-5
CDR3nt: TGTGCCACCAGTGATCCCCGGACAGGGGGCGATCAGCCCCAGCATTTT
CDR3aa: CATSDPRTGGDQPQHF

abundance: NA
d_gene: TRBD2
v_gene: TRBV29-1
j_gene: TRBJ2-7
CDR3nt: TGCAGCGCTCGTAGCGGGGGCCCCTACGAGCAGTACTTC
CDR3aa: CSARSGGPYEQYF

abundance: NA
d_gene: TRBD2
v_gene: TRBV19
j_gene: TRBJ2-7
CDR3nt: TGTGCCAGTAGATCCGGCGGCGGGAGTGGATACGAGCAGTACTTC
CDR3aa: CASRSGGGSGYEQYF

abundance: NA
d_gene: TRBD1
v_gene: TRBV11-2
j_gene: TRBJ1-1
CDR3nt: TGTGCCAGCAGCTTAGGGGACAGTGAAGCTTTCTTT
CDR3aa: CASSLGDSEAFF

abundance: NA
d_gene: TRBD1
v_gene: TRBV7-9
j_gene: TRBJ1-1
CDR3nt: TGTGCCAGCAGCCCGACAGGGGCAAATGCTCTGAACACTGAAGCTTTCTTT
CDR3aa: CASSPTGANALNTEAFF

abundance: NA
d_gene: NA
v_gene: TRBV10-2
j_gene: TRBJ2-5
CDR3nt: TGCGCCAGCAGCCTAAGAGGGGGTGGAGAGACCCAGTACTTC
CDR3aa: CASSLRGGGETQYF

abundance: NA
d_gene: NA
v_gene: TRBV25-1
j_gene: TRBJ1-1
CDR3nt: TGTGCCAGCAGTGATTGGGGACTCCTGGCTTTCTTT
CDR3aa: CASSDWGLLAFF

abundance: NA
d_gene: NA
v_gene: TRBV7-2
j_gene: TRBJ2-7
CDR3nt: TGTGCCAGCAGCCCACAGGGTGGGGTCTTCTACGAGCAGTACTTC
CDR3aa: CASSPQGGVFYEQYF

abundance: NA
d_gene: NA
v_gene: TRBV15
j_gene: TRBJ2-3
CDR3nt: TGTGCCACCAGCAGAGGTCTCGCGGGCCCCCCAACGCAGTATTTT
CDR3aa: CATSRGLAGPPTQYF

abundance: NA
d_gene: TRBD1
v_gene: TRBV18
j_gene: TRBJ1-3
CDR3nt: TGTGCCAGCTCACCAACGGGACAGGATGGAAACACCATATATTTT
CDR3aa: CASSPTGQDGNTIYF

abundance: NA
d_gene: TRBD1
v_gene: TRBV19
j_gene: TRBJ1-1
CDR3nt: TGTGCCAGTAGTATAAGGAGGGACAGTCCTGAAGCTTTCTTT
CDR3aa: CASSIRRDSPEAFF

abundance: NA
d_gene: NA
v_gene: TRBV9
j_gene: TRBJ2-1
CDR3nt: TGTGCCAGCAGCTCCAGGGGGGTTACCTACAATGAGCAGTTCTTC
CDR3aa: CASSSRGVTYNEQFF

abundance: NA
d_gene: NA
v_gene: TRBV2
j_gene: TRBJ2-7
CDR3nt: TGTGCCAGCAGTGTCCTCTACGAGCAGTACTTC
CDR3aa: CASSVLYEQYF

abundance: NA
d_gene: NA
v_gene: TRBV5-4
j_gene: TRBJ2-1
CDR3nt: TGTGCCAGCAGCTTACGCGGACACAATCCCTACAATGAGCAGTTCTTC
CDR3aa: CASSLRGHNPYNEQFF

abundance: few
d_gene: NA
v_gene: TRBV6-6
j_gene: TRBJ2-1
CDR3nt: TGTGCCAGCAGTTATAGTTACAATGAGCAGTTCTTC
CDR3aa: CASSYSYNEQFF

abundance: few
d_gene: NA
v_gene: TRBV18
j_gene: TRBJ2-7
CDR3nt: TGTGCCAGCTCACAACTCGGCGGTAGGACCTACGAGCAGTACTTC
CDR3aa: CASSQLGGRTYEQYF

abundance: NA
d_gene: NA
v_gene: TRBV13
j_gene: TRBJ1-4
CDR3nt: TGTGCCACCTCTGCCAGCCGGGGGAGCAAACTGTTTTTT
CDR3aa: CATSASRGSKLFF

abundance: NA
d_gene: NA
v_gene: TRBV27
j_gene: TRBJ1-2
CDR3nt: TGTGCCAGCAGTGGAGGACAGTTATATGGCTACACCTTC
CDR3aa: CASSGGQLYGYTF

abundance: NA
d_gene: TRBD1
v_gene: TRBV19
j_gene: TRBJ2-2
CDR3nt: TGTGCCAGTAGTATTAGGACAGGGGGCAGGACCGGGGAGCTGTTTTTT
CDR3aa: CASSIRTGGRTGELFF

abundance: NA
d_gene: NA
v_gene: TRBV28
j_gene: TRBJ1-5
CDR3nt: TGTGCCAGCAGTTTATTAACCTCGACAGATCAGCCCCAGCATTTT
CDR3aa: CASSLLTSTDQPQHF

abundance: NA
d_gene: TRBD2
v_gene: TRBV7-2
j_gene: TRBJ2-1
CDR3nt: TGTGCCAGCAGCTCCAATCTAGCGGGAGGTTACAATGAGCAGTTCTTC
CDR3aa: CASSSNLAGGYNEQFF